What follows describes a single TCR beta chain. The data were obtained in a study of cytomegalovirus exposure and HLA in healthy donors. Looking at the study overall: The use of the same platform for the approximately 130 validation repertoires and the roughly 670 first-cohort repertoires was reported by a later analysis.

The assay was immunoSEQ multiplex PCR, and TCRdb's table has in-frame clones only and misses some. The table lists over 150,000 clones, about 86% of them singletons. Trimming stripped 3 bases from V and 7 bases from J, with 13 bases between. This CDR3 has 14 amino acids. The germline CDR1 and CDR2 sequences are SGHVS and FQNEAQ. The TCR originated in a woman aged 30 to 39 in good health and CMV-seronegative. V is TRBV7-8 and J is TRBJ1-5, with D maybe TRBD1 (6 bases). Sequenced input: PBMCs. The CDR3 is CASSFGGAWQPQHF. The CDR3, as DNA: TGTGCCAGCAGCTTCGGGGGGGCTTGGCAGCCCCAGCATTTT. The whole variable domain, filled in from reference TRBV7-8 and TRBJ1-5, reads GAGVSQSPRYKVAKRGQDVALRCDPISGHVSLFWYQQALGQGPEFLTYFQNEAQLDKSGLPSDRFFAERPEGSVSTLKIQRTQQEDSAVYLCASSFGGAWQPQHFGDGTRLSIL.